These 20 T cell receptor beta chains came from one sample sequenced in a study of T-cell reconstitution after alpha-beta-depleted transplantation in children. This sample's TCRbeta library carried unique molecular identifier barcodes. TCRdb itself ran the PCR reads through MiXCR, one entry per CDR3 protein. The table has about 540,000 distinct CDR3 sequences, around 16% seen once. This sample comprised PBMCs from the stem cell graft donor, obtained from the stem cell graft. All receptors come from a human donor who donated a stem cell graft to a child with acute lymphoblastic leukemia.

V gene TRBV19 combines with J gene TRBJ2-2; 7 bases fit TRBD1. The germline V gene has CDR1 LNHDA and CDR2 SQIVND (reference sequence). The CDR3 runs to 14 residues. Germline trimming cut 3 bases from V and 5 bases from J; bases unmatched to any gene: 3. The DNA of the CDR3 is TGTGCCAGTAGTATGGGACAGATTACCGGGGAGCTGTTTTTT. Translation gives CASSMGQITGELFF.

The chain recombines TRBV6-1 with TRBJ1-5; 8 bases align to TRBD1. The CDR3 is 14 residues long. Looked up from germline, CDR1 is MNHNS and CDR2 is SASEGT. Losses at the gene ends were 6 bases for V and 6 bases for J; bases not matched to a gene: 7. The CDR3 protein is CASRAQGVSQPQHF. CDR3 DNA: TGTGCCAGCAGAGCACAGGGGGTGAGTCAGCCCCAGCATTTT.

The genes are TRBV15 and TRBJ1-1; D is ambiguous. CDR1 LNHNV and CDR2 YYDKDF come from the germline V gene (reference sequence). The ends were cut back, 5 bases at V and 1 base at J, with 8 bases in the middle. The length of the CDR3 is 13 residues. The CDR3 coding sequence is TGTGCCACCAGCGGGTCCGCGAACACTGAAGCTTTCTTT. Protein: CATSGSANTEAFF. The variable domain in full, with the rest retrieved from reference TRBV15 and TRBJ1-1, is DAMVIQNPRYQVTQFGKPVTLSCSQTLNHNVMYWYQQKSSQAPKLLFHYYDKDFNNEADTPDNFQSRRPNTSFCFLDIRSPGLGDTAMYLCATSGSANTEAFFGQGTRLTVV.

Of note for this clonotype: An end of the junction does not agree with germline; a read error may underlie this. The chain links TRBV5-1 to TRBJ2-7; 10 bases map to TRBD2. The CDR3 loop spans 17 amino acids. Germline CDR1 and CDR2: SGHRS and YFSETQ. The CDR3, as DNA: TGCTCCAGCAGCTTGTTGTCTAGCGGGAGTCGTTGGTACGAGCAGTACTTC. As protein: CSSSLLSSGSRWYEQYF.

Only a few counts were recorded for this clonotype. The CDR3 sequence is CATSDAGRLSNTGELFF. CDR3 coding DNA: TGTGCCACCAGTGATGCAGGCCGTCTATCGAACACCGGGGAGCTGTTTTTT. The chain has TRBV24-1 and TRBJ2-2; D is unclear. The CDR3 runs to 17 residues. The germline V and J ends were trimmed by 3 bases and 0 bases, with 13 bases remaining between them. In germline, CDR1 is KGHDR, CDR2 SFDVKD.

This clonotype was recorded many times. The DNA for the CDR3 is TGTGCCAGCAGTCTCCGGCAGGCTGGGGGGACCCAGTACTTC. Protein product: CASSLRQAGGTQYF. V usage is TRBV12-3 or TRBV12-4 and J usage is TRBJ2-5; perhaps D is TRBD1 or TRBD2 (5 bases each). Trimming removed 5 bases at V and 7 bases at J, with 17 bases between. The CDR3 extends over 14 amino acids.

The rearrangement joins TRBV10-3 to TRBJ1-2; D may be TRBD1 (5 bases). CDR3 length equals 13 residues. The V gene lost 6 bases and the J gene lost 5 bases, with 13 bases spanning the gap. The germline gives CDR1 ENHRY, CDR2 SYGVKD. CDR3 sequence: CAIRQGARYGYTF. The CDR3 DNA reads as TGTGCCATCAGACAAGGGGCGCGATATGGCTACACCTTC.

CDR3 residues: CASSFLGSGEEKLFF. The CDR3 DNA is TGCGCCAGCAGCTTCCTGGGTAGCGGTGAGGAAAAACTGTTTTTT. The V gene is TRBV5-1, the J gene TRBJ1-4; D gene uncertain. The germline CDR1 and CDR2 sequences are SGHRS and YFSETQ. The V gene lost 2 bases and the J gene lost 8 bases, with 16 bases spanning the gap. The CDR3 has 15 residues.

The CDR3 sequence is CASNGGSYTEAFF. CDR3 bases: TGTGCCAGCAATGGGGGTTCGTACACTGAAGCTTTCTTT. The chain carries TRBV27 and TRBJ1-1; weak D call: TRBD1 (5 bases). Germline V gives CDR1 MNHEY, CDR2 SMNVEV (reference sequence). This CDR3 is built from 13 residues. Trimming removed 7 bases at V and 3 bases at J, with 12 bases between.

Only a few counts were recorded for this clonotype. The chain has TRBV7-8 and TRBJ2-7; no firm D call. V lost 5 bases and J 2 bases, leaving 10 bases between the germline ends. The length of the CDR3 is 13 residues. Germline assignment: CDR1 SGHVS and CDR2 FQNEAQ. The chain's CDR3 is CASSPPDAYEQYF. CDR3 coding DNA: TGTGCCAGCAGCCCCCCCGATGCCTACGAGCAGTACTTC.

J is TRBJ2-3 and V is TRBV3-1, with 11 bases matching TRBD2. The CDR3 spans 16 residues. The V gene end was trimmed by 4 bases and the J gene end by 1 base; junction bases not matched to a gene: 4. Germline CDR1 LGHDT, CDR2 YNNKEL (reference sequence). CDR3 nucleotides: TGTGCCAGCAGCCTAACTAGCGGGGGACGCACAGATACGCAGTATTTT. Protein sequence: CASSLTSGGRTDTQYF.

The CDR3 sequence is CASSLGTVNNYGYTF. The CDR3 DNA reads TGCGCCAGCAGCTTGGGAACAGTTAATAACTATGGCTACACCTTC. The V call is TRBV5-1, the J call TRBJ1-2; D not resolved. The V gene's germline CDR1 is SGHRS and CDR2 YFSETQ. Trimming removed 0 bases at V and 1 base at J, with 10 bases between. The CDR3 is 15 residues long.

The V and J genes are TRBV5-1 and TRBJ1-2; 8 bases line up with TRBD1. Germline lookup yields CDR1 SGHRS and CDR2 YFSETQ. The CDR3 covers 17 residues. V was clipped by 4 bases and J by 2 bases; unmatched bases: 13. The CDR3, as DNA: TGCGCCAGCAGCCAAAACCCCGACAGGGGACCAAACTATGGCTACACCTTC. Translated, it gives CASSQNPDRGPNYGYTF.

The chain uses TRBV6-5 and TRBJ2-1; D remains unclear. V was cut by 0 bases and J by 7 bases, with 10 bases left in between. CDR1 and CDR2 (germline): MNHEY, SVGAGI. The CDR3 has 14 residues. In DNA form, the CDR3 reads TGTGCCAGCAGTTACTCGGGGTTTGGTAATGAGCAGTTCTTC. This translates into CASSYSGFGNEQFF.

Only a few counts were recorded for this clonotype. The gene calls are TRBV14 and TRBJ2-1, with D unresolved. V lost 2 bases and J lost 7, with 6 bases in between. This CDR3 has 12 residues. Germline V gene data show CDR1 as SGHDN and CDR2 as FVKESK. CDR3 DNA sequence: TGTGCCAGCAGCCAAAGTTGGAATGAGCAGTTCTTC. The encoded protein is CASSQSWNEQFF.

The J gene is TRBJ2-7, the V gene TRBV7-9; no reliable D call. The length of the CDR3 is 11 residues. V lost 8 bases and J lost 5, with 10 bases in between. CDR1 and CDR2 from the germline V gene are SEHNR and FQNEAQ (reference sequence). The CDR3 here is CASSLNHEQYF. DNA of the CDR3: TGTGCCAGCTCTCTTAACCACGAGCAGTACTTC.

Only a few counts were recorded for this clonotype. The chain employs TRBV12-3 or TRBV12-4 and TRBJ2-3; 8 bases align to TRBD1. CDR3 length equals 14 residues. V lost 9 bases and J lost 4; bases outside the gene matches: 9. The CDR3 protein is CASSQSGGADTQYF. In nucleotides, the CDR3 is TGTGCCAGTTCTCAGTCAGGGGGCGCAGATACGCAGTATTTT.

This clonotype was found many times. The CDR3 protein is CASSLAGTSGYEQYF. The CDR3 bases are TGTGCCAGCAGTTTAGCAGGGACTAGCGGCTACGAGCAGTACTTC. The chain couples TRBV27 to TRBJ2-7; TRBD2 matches 11 bases. The CDR3 loop spans 15 amino acids. Germline V gene lookup returns CDR1 MNHEY and CDR2 SMNVEV (reference sequence). J was trimmed by 3 bases and V by 2 bases; bases with no gene match: 3.

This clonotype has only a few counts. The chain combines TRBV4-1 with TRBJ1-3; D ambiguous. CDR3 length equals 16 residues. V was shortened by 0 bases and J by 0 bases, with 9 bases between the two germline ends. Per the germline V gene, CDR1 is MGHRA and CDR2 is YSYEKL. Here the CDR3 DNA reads TGCGCCAGCAGCCAAGATCCCGGGTTCTCTGGAAACACCATATATTTT. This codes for CASSQDPGFSGNTIYF.

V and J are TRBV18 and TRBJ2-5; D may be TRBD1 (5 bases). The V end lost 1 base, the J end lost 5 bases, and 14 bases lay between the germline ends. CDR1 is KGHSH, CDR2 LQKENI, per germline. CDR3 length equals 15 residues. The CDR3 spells CASSPQSGPGETQYF. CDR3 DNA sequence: TGTGCCAGCTCACCACAATCTGGGCCAGGGGAGACCCAGTACTTC.